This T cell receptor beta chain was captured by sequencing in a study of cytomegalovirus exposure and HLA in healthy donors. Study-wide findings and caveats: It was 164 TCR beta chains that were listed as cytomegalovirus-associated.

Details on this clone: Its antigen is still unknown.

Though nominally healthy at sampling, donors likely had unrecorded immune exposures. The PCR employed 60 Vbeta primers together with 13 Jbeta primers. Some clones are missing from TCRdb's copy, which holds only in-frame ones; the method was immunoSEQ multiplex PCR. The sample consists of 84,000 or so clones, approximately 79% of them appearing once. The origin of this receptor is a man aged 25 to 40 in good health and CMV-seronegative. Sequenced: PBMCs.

CDR3 protein: CASSYSGTGVNYGYTF. The CDR3 nucleotides are TGTGCCAGCAGTTACTCCGGGACAGGTGTAAACTATGGCTACACCTTC. The chain links TRBV6-5 to TRBJ1-2, with 8 bases that match TRBD1. The germline V gene has CDR1 MNHEY and CDR2 SVGAGI. Trimming cost V 0 bases and J 2 bases; bases outside gene matches: 5. This CDR3 region has 16 residues.